Described below is a single T cell receptor beta chain sequence and its context. The data belong to a study of blood T cell repertoires in COVID-19. Study-wide context: Collection of acute and convalescent COVID-19 samples took place in the United States, Italy and Spain. PBMCs, B-cell-depleted T cells, or T cells provided the cDNA or gDNA that made up the material.

In the original workflow: Scientists estimated how many nucleated cells there were by amplifying reference gene primers. Using immunoSEQ multiplex PCR, the repertoire was profiled, and TCRdb retains in-frame clones only, with some absent. The V and J calls and clone size come from that table; D and trimming were worked out from the DNA. The table includes just over 200,000 clones, around 81% detected once. The sequenced material came from peripheral blood. The receptor was isolated from a woman in her 70s with acute or convalescent COVID-19.

This CDR3 is CASSPARGTEAFF. The DNA of the CDR3 is TGTGCCAGCAGCCCCGCCCGGGGTACTGAAGCTTTCTTT. The chain is built from TRBV7-3 and TRBJ1-1; D remains unclear. From germline, CDR1 is SGHTA and CDR2 FQGTGA. With 5 bases removed from V and 5 bases from J, the gap between germline ends came to 12 bases. The CDR3 is 13 amino acids.